The present T cell receptor (beta chain) was sequenced within a study of blood T cell repertoires in COVID-19. In the study overall: Samples came from the United States, Italy and Spain, spanning acute and convalescent COVID-19. From T cells, B-cell-depleted T cells, or PBMCs came the material, which was cDNA or gDNA.

Notes on this clone: A junction end diverges from the germline sequence, so it may reflect a read error.

The CDR3 loop spans 12 amino acids. CDR1 LNHDA and CDR2 SQIVND come from the germline V gene (reference sequence). Source study methods: It was from reference gene primer amplification that nucleated cell counts were estimated. Sequencing used immunoSEQ multiplex PCR; TCRdb keeps in-frame clones, though not all of them. Clonal size and the V and J genes are those of that table, whereas D and trimming came from the DNA. Of 150,000 or so clones in the sample, approximately 80% are singletons; the top ten hold 25% to 30%. This TCR came from a woman aged 55-75 years with acute or convalescent COVID-19. Specimen: peripheral blood. V and J are TRBV19 and TRBJ2-1; 12 nucleotides match TRBD2. CDR3 bases: TGTGCCAGTAGCCGACTAGCGGGGGAGCTGTTCTTC. Translated, it gives CASSRLAGELFF.